These 8 T cell receptor beta chains share one sample of origin, sequenced in a study of blood T cell repertoires in COVID-19. Libraries were prepared by immunoSEQ multiplex PCR; TCRdb keeps only in-frame clonotypes and omits some of them. The sample has some 520,000 clones, roughly 89% seen once. The sample was peripheral blood. Receptors originate from a man aged 18 to 35 with COVID-19, enrolled during active disease.

The chain couples TRBV5-1 to TRBJ1-2; D is uncertain. Trimming cost V 0 bases and J 6 bases, with 9 bases left between them. CDR1 SGHRS and CDR2 YFSETQ come from the germline V gene. The CDR3 loop spans 13 amino acids. The CDR3 reads CASSLGSEDGYTF. The CDR3 DNA reads TGCGCCAGCAGCTTGGGATCGGAGGATGGCTACACCTTC.

The CDR3 nucleotides read TGTGCCATCAGTGCGAATAGCGGAGAGACCCAGTACTTC. This sequence encodes CAISANSGETQYF. The chain couples TRBV10-3 to TRBJ2-5; TRBD2 is a possible D gene (6 bases). Germline V CDR1 and CDR2: ENHRY, SYGVKD. The CDR3 runs to 13 residues. V lost 4 bases, J lost 4 bases, and 10 bases lay in between.

This clone was seen a few times. The J gene is TRBJ1-1, the V gene TRBV5-1, with 8 bases lining up with TRBD1. CDR3 length: 17 amino acids. Germline V gene data show CDR1 as SGHRS and CDR2 as YFSETQ. Germline trimming cut 0 bases from V and 6 bases from J; bases unmatched to any gene: 13. The CDR3 DNA follows: TGCGCCAGCAGCTTGGGTGGACAGGGATGGACAAGTGCTGAAGCTTTCTTT. Its translation is CASSLGGQGWTSAEAFF.

The V gene is TRBV5-1, the J gene TRBJ2-5; the D is unclear. V shed 0 bases and J shed 4 bases, with 4 bases lying between them. CDR3 size: 12 residues. The V gene's germline CDR1 is SGHRS and CDR2 YFSETQ. CDR3 sequence (DNA): TGCGCCAGCAGCTTGGGAGCAGAGACCCAGTACTTC. This translates into CASSLGAETQYF.

This clone has only one observation. This chain links TRBV9 with TRBJ2-7; the D is unclear. The germline V gene encodes CDR1 SGDLS and CDR2 YYNGEE. The CDR3 covers 16 residues. V lost 0 bases, J lost 5 bases, and 18 bases lay in between. DNA of the CDR3: TGTGCCAGCAGCGTAGGTCCTGGCGGCCTTAAAGACGAGCAGTACTTC. Amino acid sequence: CASSVGPGGLKDEQYF.

The rearrangement joins TRBV5-4 to TRBJ2-5, with D possibly matching TRBD1 (5 bases). The germline gives CDR1 SGHNT, CDR2 YYREEE (reference sequence). Trimming took off 1 base at V and 0 bases at J, with 7 bases between the two ends. The CDR3 runs to 14 residues. The CDR3 region has the DNA TGTGCCAGCAGCTTGAAGGGGTACCAAGAGACCCAGTACTTC. This translates into CASSLKGYQETQYF.

This rearrangement joins TRBV19 to TRBJ1-5; no clear D gene. Germline lookup yields CDR1 LNHDA and CDR2 SQIVND (reference sequence). V was trimmed by 9 bases and J by 7 bases, leaving 25 bases between them. CDR3 length: 16 amino acids. CDR3 region: CASKPPGNRVNQPQHF. In DNA, the CDR3 is TGTGCCAGCAAACCACCGGGAAACCGGGTGAACCAGCCCCAGCATTTT.

Worth noting for this clone: This sample includes further DNA sequences coding for the same CDR3. The chain links TRBV2 to TRBJ1-5; 8 nucleotides match TRBD1. The CDR3 is 14 residues long. Trimming at V came to 6 bases and at J to 6 bases, leaving 7 bases not matched to a gene. The germline gives CDR1 SNHLY, CDR2 FYNNEI. The CDR3 sequence: CASSLDRVGQPQHF. Written as DNA, the CDR3 is TGTGCCAGCAGCCTGGACAGGGTTGGTCAGCCCCAGCATTTT.